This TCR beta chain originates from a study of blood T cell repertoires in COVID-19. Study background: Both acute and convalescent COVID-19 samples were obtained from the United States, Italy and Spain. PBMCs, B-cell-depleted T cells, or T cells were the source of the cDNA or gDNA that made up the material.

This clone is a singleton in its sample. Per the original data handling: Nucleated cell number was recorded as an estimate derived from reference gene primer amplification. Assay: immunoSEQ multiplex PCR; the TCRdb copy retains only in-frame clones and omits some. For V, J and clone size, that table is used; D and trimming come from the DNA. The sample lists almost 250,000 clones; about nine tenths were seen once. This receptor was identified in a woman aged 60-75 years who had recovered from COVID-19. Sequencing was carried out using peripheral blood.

The CDR3 loop is CASSSDRDSPLHF. The DNA for the CDR3 is TGTGCCAGCAGCTCCGACAGAGATTCACCCCTCCACTTT. The J gene is TRBJ1-6, the V gene TRBV11-2, with TRBD1 as a possible D gene (5 bases). The V gene's germline CDR1 is SGHAT and CDR2 FQNNGV. There are 13 residues in the CDR3. Trimming left V 4 bases short and J 8 bases short, with 9 bases between.